This T cell receptor (beta chain) was captured by sequencing in a study of blood T cell repertoires in COVID-19. Study at large: Sites in the United States, Italy and Spain provided acute and convalescent COVID-19 samples. The cDNA or gDNA used as material had been derived from T cells, B-cell-depleted T cells, or PBMCs.

Per the authors' pipeline: Nucleated cell counts were estimated from reference gene primer amplification. Sequencing used immunoSEQ multiplex PCR; TCRdb keeps in-frame clones, though not all of them. V, J and clone size reflect that table, while D and trimming were determined from the DNA. Of approximately 210,000 clones in the sample, about 88% are singletons; the top ten hold under 2.5%. This CDR3 is 14 amino acids long. Germline CDR1 is MGHDK and CDR2 is SYGVNS. V was trimmed by 4 bases and J by 9 bases, leaving 19 bases between them. The sequenced material came from peripheral blood. The chain uses TRBV25-1 and TRBJ2-7, with D uncertain. The receptor's source is a man between 35 and 55 years old with active or convalescent COVID-19. This CDR3 is CASSGSLTPIRQYF. In nucleotides, the CDR3 is TGTGCCAGCAGTGGATCCCTGACACCGATCAGGCAGTACTTC.